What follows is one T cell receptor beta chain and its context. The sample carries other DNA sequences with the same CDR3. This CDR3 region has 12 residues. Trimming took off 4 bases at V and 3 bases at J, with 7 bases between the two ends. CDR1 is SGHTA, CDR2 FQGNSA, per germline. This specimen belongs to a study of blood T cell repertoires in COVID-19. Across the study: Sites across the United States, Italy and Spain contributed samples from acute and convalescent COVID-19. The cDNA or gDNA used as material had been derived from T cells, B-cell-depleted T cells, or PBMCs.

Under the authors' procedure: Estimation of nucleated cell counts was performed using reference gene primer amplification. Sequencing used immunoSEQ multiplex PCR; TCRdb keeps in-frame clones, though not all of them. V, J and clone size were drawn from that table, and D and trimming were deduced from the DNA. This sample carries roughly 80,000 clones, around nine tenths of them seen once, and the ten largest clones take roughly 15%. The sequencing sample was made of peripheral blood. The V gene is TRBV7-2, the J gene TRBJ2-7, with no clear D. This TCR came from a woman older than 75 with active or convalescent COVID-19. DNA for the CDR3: TGTGCCAGCAGCTCGACGGGCTACGAGCAGTACTTC. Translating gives CASSSTGYEQYF.